The 30 T cell receptor beta chains below come from one sample, sequenced in a study of cytomegalovirus exposure and HLA in healthy donors. It was with 60 Vbeta and 13 Jbeta primers that the PCR ran. Generated by immunoSEQ multiplex PCR, the TCRdb table keeps only in-frame clones and is missing some. The table includes around 210,000 clones, approximately 81% detected once. The sample taken for sequencing was PBMCs. The receptors shown here come from a girl aged 2 to 9 in good health and CMV-seronegative.

The rearrangement uses TRBV23-1 and TRBJ2-1, with TRBD2 matching over 14 bases. TRBV23-1 has ORF status, its function being uncertain. The trim removed 4 bases at V and 5 bases at J, leaving 10 bases unmatched. There are 18 residues in the CDR3. The CDR3 bases are TGCGCCAGCAGTCCAAAACGGGGGACTAGCGGGAGCGACAATGAGCAGTTCTTC. Its translation is CASSPKRGTSGSDNEQFF.

This sequence joins TRBV19 and TRBJ1-6; 7 nucleotides agree with TRBD1. This CDR3 has 15 residues. V lost 7 bases, J lost 9 bases, and 12 bases stayed unmatched. Per germline, CDR1 LNHDA and CDR2 SQIVND (reference sequence). The DNA of the CDR3 is TGTGCCAGTACCCGTGATCCCAGGGGGAGTTCACCCCTCCACTTT. Translated: CASTRDPRGSSPLHF.

CDR3 DNA: TGCGCCAGCAGCTCGGTGGCGGGAGCACAAGAGACCCAGTACTTC. Residues: CASSSVAGAQETQYF. The gene calls are TRBV5-1 and TRBJ2-5; 7 bases are a match to TRBD2. CDR1 and CDR2 (germline): SGHRS, YFSETQ. The CDR3 spans 15 residues. V trimming: 3 bases; J trimming: 2 bases; junction bases outside the gene matches: 7. The whole variable domain, remainder taken from reference TRBV5-1 and TRBJ2-5, is KAGVTQTPRYLIKTRGQQVTLSCSPISGHRSVSWYQQTPGQGLQFLFEYFSETQRNKGNFPGRFSGRQFSNSRSEMNVSTLELGDSALYLCASSSVAGAQETQYFGPGTRLLVL.

CDR3 region: CASSLGTSRYEQYF. The CDR3, as DNA: TGCGCCAGCAGCTTGGGGACTAGTCGTTACGAGCAGTACTTC. The J gene is TRBJ2-7, the V gene TRBV5-1; 7 bases match TRBD2. V gave up 0 bases and J gave up 4 bases; unmatched junction bases: 4. Germline CDR1 is SGHRS and CDR2 is YFSETQ. This CDR3 has 14 residues.

This clone was seen more than once but under ten times. The rearrangement joins TRBV30 to TRBJ1-2, with 11 positions matching TRBD1. The CDR3 extends over 15 amino acids. The germline V gene has CDR1 GTSNPN and CDR2 SVGIG (reference sequence). V shed 4 bases and J 5 bases; nucleotides not matched to a gene: 9. The CDR3 protein is CAWTFTGTGGYGYTF. CDR3 nucleotides: TGTGCCTGGACCTTCACCGGGACAGGGGGTTATGGCTACACCTTC.

The rearrangement uses TRBV9 and TRBJ1-1; D is undetermined. Trimming removed 4 bases at V and 1 base at J, with 14 bases between. CDR1 is SGDLS, CDR2 YYNGEE, per germline. This CDR3 contains 15 residues. CDR3 nucleotides: TGTGCCAGCAGCCCAAAGATCGAGGGGAACACTGAAGCTTTCTTT. Translation gives CASSPKIEGNTEAFF. Combining the CDR3 with reference TRBV9 and TRBJ1-1 gives the whole variable domain DSGVTQTPKHLITATGQRVTLRCSPRSGDLSVYWYQQSLDQGLQFLIQYYNGEERAKGNILERFSAQQFPDLHSELNLSSLELGDSALYFCASSPKIEGNTEAFFGQGTRLTVV.

V is TRBV18 and J is TRBJ2-2; possible D gene TRBD1, 6 bases. This CDR3 has 16 amino acids. Germline values: CDR1 KGHSH, CDR2 LQKENI. V was cut by 6 bases and J by 2 bases, with 16 bases left in between. The CDR3 bases are TGTGCCAGCTCCGTACTCGGGACACCTAACACCGGGGAGCTGTTTTTT. It translates to CASSVLGTPNTGELFF. The variable domain in full, with the rest retrieved from reference TRBV18 and TRBJ2-2, is NAGVMQNPRHLVRRRGQEARLRCSPMKGHSHVYWYRQLPEEGLKFMVYLQKENIIDESGMPKERFSAEFPKEGPSILRIQQVVRGDSAAYFCASSVLGTPNTGELFFGEGSRLTVL.

V is TRBV5-6 and J is TRBJ2-5, with 8 positions matching TRBD2. Germline CDR1 is SGHDT and CDR2 is YYEEEE. This CDR3 contains 16 residues. Trimming removed 0 bases from V and 1 base from J; junction bases left unmatched: 5. In nucleotides, the CDR3 is TGTGCCAGCAGCTTGGAACGGGAGGGCCTCCAAGAGACCCAGTACTTC. It specifies CASSLEREGLQETQYF.

In this sample, this clone turned up a few times. The chain has TRBV30 and TRBJ1-3; possibly TRBD1 for D (6 bases). Looked up from germline, CDR1 is GTSNPN and CDR2 is SVGIG (reference sequence). This CDR3 is 15 amino acids long. The germline V and J ends were trimmed by 5 bases and 0 bases, with 14 bases remaining between them. CDR3 sequence (DNA): TGTGCCTGGGGCCGGGACACCGACTCTGGAAACACCATATATTTT. It translates to CAWGRDTDSGNTIYF.

V gene TRBV19 combines with J gene TRBJ2-5, with a weak D call TRBD1 (5 bases). The germline gives CDR1 LNHDA, CDR2 SQIVND (reference sequence). Trimming shortened V by 3 bases and J by 4 bases, and 15 bases separated the two germline ends. CDR3 length: 15 residues. CDR3 region: CASSIGQGLRETQYF. DNA of the CDR3: TGTGCCAGTAGTATCGGGCAGGGTTTGAGAGAGACCCAGTACTTC.

The chain couples TRBV4-1 to TRBJ1-4; D remains ambiguous. This CDR3 is built from 13 residues. In germline, CDR1 is MGHRA, CDR2 YSYEKL. Trimming took 2 bases from V and 7 from J, leaving 8 bases between them. In DNA, the CDR3 is TGCGCCAGCAGCCAAAGATACGGTGAAAAACTGTTTTTT. This translates into CASSQRYGEKLFF.

This rearrangement joins TRBV27 to TRBJ1-1, with a tentative D call TRBD1 (5 bases). Germline V gene lookup returns CDR1 MNHEY and CDR2 SMNVEV (reference sequence). CDR3 length: 16 residues. V shed 2 bases and J shed 0 bases, with 13 bases lying between them. The CDR3 region has the DNA TGTGCCAGCAGTTTAATCCGGGGCGGGATGAACACTGAAGCTTTCTTT. This codes for CASSLIRGGMNTEAFF.

The V call is TRBV4-1, the J call TRBJ2-1; 12 nucleotides agree with TRBD2. The CDR3 runs 17 residues. V trimming: 0 bases; J trimming: 9 bases; junction bases outside the gene matches: 9. Germline assignment: CDR1 MGHRA and CDR2 YSYEKL. The CDR3, as DNA: TGCGCCAGCAGCCAAGAGGGGGCTAGCGGGGGGGCCGGTGAGCAGTTCTTC. It codes for CASSQEGASGGAGEQFF.

V usage is TRBV6-5 and J usage is TRBJ1-1; 9 nucleotides match TRBD1. J was trimmed by 10 bases and V by 5 bases; bases with no gene match: 5. Per germline, CDR1 MNHEY and CDR2 SVGAGI. The CDR3 extends over 12 amino acids. This CDR3 is CASSGQGHGAFF. CDR3 sequence (DNA): TGTGCCAGCAGTGGACAGGGGCACGGAGCTTTCTTT.

J is TRBJ2-7 and V is TRBV7-6; D gene unclear. The CDR3 contains 16 residues. Trimming shortened V by 1 base and J by 2 bases, and 15 bases separated the two germline ends. Germline-derived CDR1 and CDR2 are SGHVS and FNYEAQ. The CDR3: CASSLGISSLAYEQYF. The CDR3 coding sequence is TGTGCCAGCAGCTTAGGGATTAGCAGCTTGGCCTACGAGCAGTACTTC.

The V gene is TRBV27, the J gene TRBJ1-1; D ambiguous. Between the trimmed V and J ends, which lost 8 bases and 4 bases, there was a span of 11 bases. The CDR3 consists of 12 residues. Germline V gene data show CDR1 as MNHEY and CDR2 as SMNVEV (reference sequence). This chain's CDR3 is CASGARGTEAFF. CDR3 coding DNA: TGTGCCAGCGGTGCCCGGGGCACTGAAGCTTTCTTT.

The chain links TRBV7-9 to TRBJ1-5, with 9 bases fitting TRBD1. The CDR3 consists of 15 residues. V was pared by 5 bases and J by 4 bases, with 6 bases of the junction left unmatched. Germline loops: CDR1 SEHNR, CDR2 FQNEAQ (reference sequence). The CDR3 here is CASSPSGTGNQPQHF. The DNA of the CDR3 is TGTGCCAGCAGCCCATCCGGGACAGGGAATCAGCCCCAGCATTTT. The whole variable domain, remainder taken from reference TRBV7-9 and TRBJ1-5, is DTGVSQNPRHKITKRGQNVTFRCDPISEHNRLYWYRQTLGQGPEFLTYFQNEAQLEKSRLLSDRFSAERPKGSFSTLEIQRTEQGDSAMYLCASSPSGTGNQPQHFGDGTRLSIL.

CDR3 coding DNA: TGTGCCAGCAGTCTACAGGTCACCTACGAGCAGTACTTC. Its translation is CASSLQVTYEQYF. The chain is built from TRBV6-1 and TRBJ2-7, with D maybe TRBD1 (5 bases). CDR1 MNHNS and CDR2 SASEGT come from the germline V gene. Trimming stripped 5 bases from V and 2 bases from J, with 10 bases between. CDR3 size: 13 residues.

V usage is TRBV5-1 and J usage is TRBJ1-6, with 11 positions matching TRBD1. Germline V gives CDR1 SGHRS, CDR2 YFSETQ. The CDR3 has 15 residues. V shed 0 bases and J 8 bases; nucleotides not matched to a gene: 1. The CDR3 loop reads CASSLEDRGHSPLHF. As DNA, the CDR3 is TGCGCCAGCAGCTTGGAGGACAGGGGGCATTCACCCCTCCACTTT.

J is TRBJ2-7 and V is TRBV14; TRBD2 aligns across 10 bases. CDR1 SGHDN and CDR2 FVKESK come from the germline V gene. The ends lost 1 base at V and 3 bases at J; junction bases unmatched: 3. The length of the CDR3 is 15 residues. The CDR3 region has the DNA TGTGCCAGCAGCCAAGGAATAGCGGGGGGCTACGAGCAGTACTTC. This gives the protein CASSQGIAGGYEQYF.

This chain links TRBV6-5 with TRBJ2-5; the match to TRBD2 covers 11 bases. The DNA end favors TRBJ2-7, so the J call may be wrong. Germline V gene lookup returns CDR1 MNHEY and CDR2 SVGAGI. The CDR3 contains 15 residues. DNA for the CDR3: TGTGCCAGCAGTTTCCGACTAGCGGGGACCTACGAGCAGTACTTC. Protein sequence: CASSFRLAGTYEQYF.

This rearrangement joins TRBV6-5 to TRBJ2-5; D unresolved. V was trimmed by 3 bases and J by 5 bases, leaving 10 bases between them. The CDR3 runs 13 residues. CDR1 and CDR2 (germline): MNHEY, SVGAGI. The CDR3 nucleotides are TGTGCCAGCAGTTATCGCCCACGGGAGACCCAGTACTTC. The encoded protein is CASSYRPRETQYF.

This chain uses TRBV5-1 with TRBJ2-7, with 8 bases matching TRBD1. V was pared by 4 bases and J by 2 bases, with 8 bases of the junction left unmatched. CDR3 length: 15 amino acids. Germline V gene lookup returns CDR1 SGHRS and CDR2 YFSETQ. The CDR3 DNA reads TGCGCCAGCAGCCCCCGACAGGGGACACCCTACGAGCAGTACTTC. It specifies CASSPRQGTPYEQYF.

The V and J genes are TRBV5-1 and TRBJ2-5; D ambiguous. Germline CDR1 SGHRS, CDR2 YFSETQ. Trimming stripped 4 bases from V and 5 bases from J, with 15 bases between. The CDR3 covers 14 residues. Here the CDR3 reads CASSAESIRETQYF. CDR3 DNA sequence: TGCGCCAGCAGCGCGGAGTCGATTAGGGAGACCCAGTACTTC.

V usage is TRBV9 and J usage is TRBJ1-2, with a weak D call TRBD1 (5 bases). Trimming left V 0 bases short and J 4 bases short, with 10 bases between. CDR3 length: 14 residues. Germline-derived CDR1 and CDR2 are SGDLS and YYNGEE. CDR3 loop: CASSVDSGRYGYTF. CDR3 coding DNA: TGTGCCAGCAGCGTAGATTCAGGGCGCTATGGCTACACCTTC. Together with reference TRBV9 and TRBJ1-2, the CDR3 gives the full variable domain: DSGVTQTPKHLITATGQRVTLRCSPRSGDLSVYWYQQSLDQGLQFLIQYYNGEERAKGNILERFSAQQFPDLHSELNLSSLELGDSALYFCASSVDSGRYGYTFGSGTRLTVV.

The chain has TRBV7-6 and TRBJ1-1, with D possibly matching TRBD1 (6 bases). This CDR3 is 15 amino acids long. Germline V gene lookup returns CDR1 SGHVS and CDR2 FNYEAQ. V was pared by 6 bases and J by 4 bases, with 18 bases between. DNA for the CDR3: TGTGCCAGCAGTTTCACGCAGGGGACGCGCACTGAAGCTTTCTTT. Translated, it gives CASSFTQGTRTEAFF.

This clone has just a few counts. The V and J genes are TRBV12-5 and TRBJ1-2; D may be TRBD1 (5 bases). The length of the CDR3 is 16 residues. Germline CDR1 and CDR2: LGHNT and FRNRAP. The V gene lost 0 bases and the J gene lost 0 bases, with 11 bases spanning the gap. The CDR3 spells CASGLVQGNTNYGYTF. CDR3 bases: TGTGCTAGTGGTTTGGTCCAGGGCAATACTAACTATGGCTACACCTTC.

The chain carries TRBV6-6 and TRBJ1-4; the match to TRBD1 covers 8 bases. The CDR3 totals 16 residues. CDR1 MNHNY and CDR2 SVGAGI come from the germline V gene (reference sequence). After removal of 6 bases from V and 7 bases from J, the junction contained 13 bases not matched to a gene. The CDR3 sequence: CASSSRPGGDGEKLFF. CDR3 sequence (DNA): TGTGCCAGCAGCTCCCGCCCAGGGGGCGATGGTGAAAAACTGTTTTTT.

V usage is TRBV2 and J usage is TRBJ1-2; tentative D call: TRBD1 (5 bases). Between the trimmed V and J ends, which lost 2 bases and 5 bases, there was a span of 15 bases. This CDR3 spans 15 amino acids. Germline-derived CDR1 and CDR2 are SNHLY and FYNNEI. CDR3 DNA: TGTGCCAGCAGTGAAAGCCCAGGAGGGACGTATGGCTACACCTTC. This gives the protein CASSESPGGTYGYTF.

CDR3 DNA: TGTGCCACCAGCAGAGGAATACAGCTTACCACTGAAGCTTTCTTT. Amino acids: CATSRGIQLTTEAFF. This chain links TRBV15 with TRBJ1-1; D gene unclear. CDR3 length equals 15 residues. The V end lost 1 base, the J end lost 4 bases, and 13 bases lay between the germline ends. Germline CDR1 and CDR2: LNHNV and YYDKDF (reference sequence). Together with reference TRBV15 and TRBJ1-1, the CDR3 gives the full variable domain: DAMVIQNPRYQVTQFGKPVTLSCSQTLNHNVMYWYQQKSSQAPKLLFHYYDKDFNNEADTPDNFQSRRPNTSFCFLDIRSPGLGDTAMYLCATSRGIQLTTEAFFGQGTRLTVV.